This is a list of T cell receptor beta chains from one sample in a study of blood T cells in healthy people across ages. TCRdb re-called the 5' RACE reads through MiXCR, storing one row per CDR3 protein. Found here are about 680,000 distinct CDR3 sequences, about 52% of them singletons; the top ten hold about 32%. The sequenced sample consisted of blood. The receptors shown here come from a woman aged 55 to 70 in good health. CDR3s include the opening cysteine and the closing phenylalanine or tryptophan. D genes are given only for firm matches. Expanded clones are given a class, and other clones once, few, many or no size at all.

TRBV29-1	.	.	TRBJ2-5	CSVRTAGMGKTQYF	TGCAGCGTACGAACGGCGGGAATGGGAAAGACCCAGTACTTC
TRBV12-3/TRBV12-4	.	many	TRBJ2-1	CASSCGPKNEQFF	TGTGCCAGCAGCTGCGGACCGAAGAATGAGCAGTTCTTC
TRBV9	.	.	TRBJ1-6	CASSAPGHFNSPLHF	TGTGCCAGCAGCGCCCCCGGACATTTCAATTCACCCCTCCACTTT
TRBV12-3/TRBV12-4	.	.	TRBJ2-3	CASNQQIGGDTQYF	TGTGCCAGCAACCAGCAGATTGGCGGGGATACGCAGTATTTT
TRBV4-3	.	few	TRBJ2-2	CASSQERGYNTGELFF	TGCGCCAGCAGCCAAGAACGAGGGTACAACACCGGGGAGCTGTTTTTT
TRBV4-3	.	few	TRBJ2-1	CASSQDGRTWQEQFF	TGCGCCAGCAGCCAAGACGGCAGGACTTGGCAAGAGCAGTTCTTC
TRBV18	.	many	TRBJ2-1	CASSPMRANEQFF	TGTGCCAGCTCACCAATGCGCGCCAATGAGCAGTTCTTC
TRBV6-2/TRBV6-3	.	few	TRBJ2-6	CASSYSSQQPNSGANVLTF	TGTGCCAGCAGTTACTCGAGTCAACAGCCGAACTCTGGGGCCAACGTCCTGACTTTC
TRBV4-1	TRBD1	.	TRBJ2-5	CASSFRQGGWETQYF	TGCGCCAGCAGCTTCCGACAGGGGGGGTGGGAGACCCAGTACTTC
TRBV7-9	TRBD1	.	TRBJ1-4	CASSLAGTANEKLFF	TGTGCCAGCAGCTTAGCTGGGACAGCTAATGAAAAACTGTTTTTT
TRBV5-1	.	few	TRBJ2-5	CASSVVPPIRDLKTQYF	TGCGCCAGCAGCGTAGTACCACCTATCCGGGACCTCAAGACCCAGTACTTC
TRBV7-6	TRBD1	few	TRBJ1-2	CASSFGTGGDYGYTF	TGTGCCAGCAGCTTCGGGACAGGGGGCGACTATGGCTACACCTTC
TRBV7-2	.	.	TRBJ2-7	CASSFTTEGYEQYF	TGTGCCAGCAGCTTTACGACTGAAGGCTACGAGCAGTACTTC
TRBV20-1	.	.	TRBJ2-1	CSARLVLNNEQFF	TGCAGTGCTAGACTAGTACTTAACAATGAGCAGTTCTTC
TRBV10-3	.	once	TRBJ2-7	CAIGGSDEQYF	TGTGCCATCGGGGGATCCGACGAGCAGTACTTC
TRBV12-3/TRBV12-4	TRBD2	few	TRBJ2-5	CASSATSGRVGEQYF	TGTGCCAGCAGTGCTACTAGCGGGAGGGTTGGGGAGCAGTACTTC
TRBV4-2	.	.	TRBJ2-7	CASSQDLGSGVTSYEQYF	TGTGCCAGCAGCCAAGATCTTGGGAGCGGAGTAACTTCCTACGAGCAGTACTTC
TRBV20-1	.	.	TRBJ2-5	CSAKQSEGRQETQYF	TGCAGTGCTAAACAATCCGAAGGCCGCCAAGAGACCCAGTACTTC
TRBV20-1	TRBD2	.	TRBJ2-1	CSAGGVGTRGLYNEQFF	TGCAGTGCTGGGGGGGTTGGGACTAGAGGCCTCTACAATGAGCAGTTCTTC
TRBV27	TRBD1	.	TRBJ2-1	CASAPGQGSYNKQFF	TGTGCCAGCGCCCCGGGACAGGGCTCCTACAATAAGCAGTTCTTC
TRBV7-2	TRBD1	.	TRBJ2-7	CASSPTGTGAYEQYF	TGTGCCAGCAGCCCGACCGGGACAGGGGCCTACGAGCAGTACTTC
TRBV7-2	TRBD1	.	TRBJ1-1	CATLDRVSDTEAFF	TGTGCCACCCTAGACAGGGTTTCGGACACTGAAGCTTTCTTT
TRBV6-2/TRBV6-3	.	.	TRBJ2-1	CASSDGSYNEQFF	TGTGCCAGCAGTGACGGGTCCTACAATGAGCAGTTCTTC
TRBV6-2/TRBV6-3	TRBD2	.	TRBJ2-3	CASSSLLAGDDTQYF	TGTGCCAGCAGTTCCCTCCTAGCGGGAGACGATACGCAGTATTTT
TRBV28	.	.	TRBJ1-1	CASSRQLEAFF	TGTGCCAGCAGCCGACAGCTTGAAGCTTTCTTT
TRBV7-6	.	many	TRBJ2-5	CASSGETQYF	TGTGCCAGCAGCGGAGAGACCCAGTACTTC
TRBV5-1	TRBD2	few	TRBJ2-5	CASSFLAGVGQTQYF	TGCGCCAGCAGCTTCTTAGCGGGAGTGGGCCAGACCCAGTACTTC
TRBV7-8	.	few	TRBJ1-2	CASSLAPGVYGYTF	TGTGCCAGCAGCTTAGCGCCAGGGGTTTATGGCTACACCTTC
TRBV20-1	TRBD1	.	TRBJ2-2	CSARSRTGSGELFF	TGCAGTGCTAGATCCCGGACAGGGTCCGGGGAGCTGTTTTTT